These T cell receptor beta chains were read from a single sample in a study of cytomegalovirus exposure and HLA in healthy donors. The repertoire was sequenced with immunoSEQ multiplex PCR; TCRdb's copy has only in-frame clones and lacks some. The sample has 80,000 to 100,000 clones, about 68% seen once. Sample: PBMCs. These receptors came from a man under 40 in good health and CMV-seropositive. Each CDR3 is given with its conserved first and last residue. The D gene is left open where the match is weak. The size field is filled for only some rows; it gives once, few, many or a size class.

J: TRBJ2-7
size: NA
V: TRBV6-6
D: NA
CDR3: CASSYSGNSYEQYF
DNA: TGTGCCAGCAGTTACTCCGGTAACTCCTACGAGCAGTACTTC

J: TRBJ2-7
size: NA
V: TRBV5-1
D: TRBD2
CDR3: CASSLMAGAAYEQYF
DNA: TGCGCCAGCAGCTTGATGGCGGGAGCCGCCTACGAGCAGTACTTC

J: TRBJ2-7
size: NA
V: TRBV7-9
D: NA
CDR3: CASSRPGGRRGSYEQYF
DNA: TGTGCCAGCAGCCGCCCGGGTGGGAGACGGGGCTCCTACGAGCAGTACTTC

J: TRBJ2-5
size: few
V: TRBV10-3
D: NA
CDR3: CAISESSQETQYF
DNA: TGTGCCATCAGTGAGTCGAGCCAAGAGACCCAGTACTTC

J: TRBJ2-1
size: few
V: TRBV2
D: NA
CDR3: CASAAPVNEQFF
DNA: TGTGCCAGCGCGGCGCCGGTCAATGAGCAGTTCTTC

J: TRBJ2-2
size: NA
V: TRBV5-8
D: TRBD2
CDR3: CASSSGLAANTGELFF
DNA: TGTGCCAGCAGCTCGGGACTAGCGGCGAACACCGGGGAGCTGTTTTTT

J: TRBJ2-5
size: NA
V: TRBV11-2
D: TRBD2
CDR3: CASSSGTSGMRETQYF
DNA: TGTGCCAGCAGCTCCGGGACTAGCGGGATGAGGGAGACCCAGTACTTC

J: TRBJ2-2
size: NA
V: TRBV7-2
D: NA
CDR3: CASSPIRDTGELFF
DNA: TGTGCCAGCAGCCCCATCAGGGACACCGGGGAGTTGTTTTTT

J: TRBJ2-1
size: NA
V: TRBV12-5
D: NA
CDR3: CASGLDPGGTPYNEQFF
DNA: TGTGCTAGTGGTTTGGACCCCGGAGGGACCCCCTACAATGAGCAGTTCTTC

J: TRBJ1-5
size: NA
V: TRBV6-6
D: NA
CDR3: CASSAANQPQHF
DNA: TGTGCTAGCAGTGCGGCCAATCAGCCCCAGCATTTT

J: TRBJ1-5
size: NA
V: TRBV30
D: NA
CDR3: CAWNRDSRQPQHF
DNA: TGTGCCTGGAATAGGGACTCCCGACAGCCCCAGCATTTT

J: TRBJ1-2
size: once
V: TRBV18
D: TRBD1
CDR3: CASTQGQNYGYTF
DNA: TGTGCCAGCACTCAGGGACAGAACTATGGCTACACCTTC

J: TRBJ2-2
size: few
V: TRBV15
D: NA
CDR3: CATSSLAHTNTGELFF
DNA: TGTGCCACCAGCAGCTTGGCACATACGAACACCGGGGAGCTGTTTTTT

J: TRBJ2-7
size: NA
V: TRBV4-2
D: TRBD2
CDR3: CASSHTGTKTYEQYF
DNA: TGTGCCAGCAGCCACACCGGGACTAAGACCTACGAGCAGTACTTC

J: TRBJ2-2
size: few
V: TRBV5-6
D: TRBD1
CDR3: CASSLKDRGNTGELFF
DNA: TGTGCCAGCAGCTTGAAAGACAGGGGTAACACCGGGGAGCTGTTTTTT

J: TRBJ1-1
size: NA
V: TRBV29-1
D: TRBD1
CDR3: CSVRDRGRGQTEAFF
DNA: TGCAGCGTTCGGGACAGGGGTCGAGGCCAGACTGAAGCTTTCTTT

J: TRBJ2-3
size: NA
V: TRBV9
D: NA
CDR3: CASSVEPSGTDTQYF
DNA: TGTGCCAGCAGCGTTGAACCGAGCGGCACAGATACGCAGTATTTT

J: TRBJ2-7
size: NA
V: TRBV5-6
D: TRBD2
CDR3: CASSPRTSGTLYEQYF
DNA: TGTGCCAGCAGCCCGCGGACTAGCGGGACCCTCTACGAGCAGTACTTC

J: TRBJ2-3
size: NA
V: TRBV2
D: TRBD2
CDR3: CASSPTSGGHGGDTQYF
DNA: TGTGCCAGCAGTCCGACTAGCGGGGGCCACGGGGGGGATACGCAGTATTTT

J: TRBJ1-2
size: few
V: TRBV5-1
D: TRBD1
CDR3: CASSLTPGQGSGYGYTF
DNA: TGCGCCAGCAGCTTGACCCCGGGACAGGGTTCCGGCTATGGCTACACCTTC

J: TRBJ1-5
size: NA
V: TRBV7-9
D: NA
CDR3: CASSLAGTLNQPQHF
DNA: TGTGCCAGCAGCTTAGCCGGGACACTCAATCAGCCCCAGCATTTT

J: TRBJ2-5
size: NA
V: TRBV28
D: NA
CDR3: CASSFPGLKGETQYF
DNA: TGTGCCAGCAGTTTTCCCGGACTAAAAGGAGAGACCCAGTACTTC

J: TRBJ2-7
size: NA
V: TRBV7-9
D: TRBD2
CDR3: CASSLASGNYEQYF
DNA: TGTGCCAGCAGCTTGGCTAGCGGGAACTACGAGCAGTACTTC

J: TRBJ2-1
size: NA
V: TRBV25-1
D: TRBD1
CDR3: CASSGVTGIRSYNEQFF
DNA: TGTGCCAGCAGTGGGGTGACAGGGATCCGCTCCTACAATGAGCAGTTCTTC

J: TRBJ2-3
size: few
V: TRBV9
D: NA
CDR3: CASSLSGTHSDTQYF
DNA: TGTGCCAGCAGCTTATCCGGGACTCACTCAGATACGCAGTATTTT

J: TRBJ1-3
size: once
V: TRBV15
D: NA
CDR3: CATSSEVTSGNTIYF
DNA: TGTGCCACCAGCAGCGAGGTGACCTCTGGAAACACCATATATTTT

J: TRBJ1-5
size: NA
V: TRBV10-1
D: NA
CDR3: CASNPRTVNYSNQPQHF
DNA: TGCGCCAGCAATCCCAGGACAGTAAATTATAGCAATCAGCCCCAGCATTTT

J: TRBJ1-2
size: NA
V: TRBV14
D: NA
CDR3: CASSPRLDASGEAF
DNA: TGTGCCAGCAGCCCACGATTGGACGCGTCAGGGGAAGCCTTC

J: TRBJ2-5
size: NA
V: TRBV7-7
D: NA
CDR3: CASSLARDSETQYF
DNA: TGTGCCAGCAGCTTAGCTCGCGATTCGGAGACCCAGTACTTC

J: TRBJ2-7
size: NA
V: TRBV15
D: TRBD1
CDR3: CATRGDRGPYEQYF
DNA: TGTGCCACCAGGGGGGACAGGGGTCCCTACGAGCAGTACTTC

J: TRBJ1-1
size: NA
V: TRBV5-1
D: TRBD1
CDR3: CASSPTGGMSTEAFF
DNA: TGCGCCAGCAGCCCGACAGGGGGCATGAGCACTGAAGCTTTCTTT

J: TRBJ1-1
size: NA
V: TRBV20-1
D: NA
CDR3: CSAFGGTEAFF
DNA: TGCAGTGCTTTCGGAGGGACTGAAGCTTTCTTT

J: TRBJ2-7
size: NA
V: TRBV19
D: TRBD1
CDR3: CASSITRTGGNEQYF
DNA: TGTGCCAGTAGTATAACTCGCACAGGGGGCAACGAGCAGTACTTC

J: TRBJ2-1
size: NA
V: TRBV7-3
D: TRBD2
CDR3: CASSLSLLAEGMNEQFF
DNA: TGTGCCAGCAGCTTAAGTTTGCTAGCGGAGGGAATGAATGAGCAGTTCTTC

J: TRBJ2-3
size: NA
V: TRBV6-5
D: TRBD2
CDR3: CASSYGREGTDTQYF
DNA: TGTGCCAGCAGTTACGGGCGGGAGGGCACAGATACGCAGTATTTT

J: TRBJ1-1
size: NA
V: TRBV6-6
D: TRBD1
CDR3: CASRAVNQGADTEAFF
DNA: TGTGCCAGCAGGGCGGTTAACCAGGGGGCCGACACTGAAGCTTTCTTT

J: TRBJ2-1
size: NA
V: TRBV18
D: NA
CDR3: CASSPVEFRVDEQFF
DNA: TGTGCCAGCTCACCCGTGGAATTTCGGGTTGATGAGCAGTTCTTC

J: TRBJ1-1
size: NA
V: TRBV16
D: TRBD1
CDR3: CASSPSGTGLNTEAFF
DNA: TGTGCCAGCAGCCCCTCCGGGACAGGGCTAAACACTGAAGCTTTCTTT

J: TRBJ2-3
size: NA
V: TRBV2
D: TRBD2
CDR3: CASSKAGGRADTQYF
DNA: TGTGCCAGCAGTAAAGCGGGAGGGAGGGCAGATACGCAGTATTTT

J: TRBJ1-5
size: NA
V: TRBV19
D: NA
CDR3: CASSLGRNQPQHF
DNA: TGTGCCAGTAGTCTCGGGAGGAATCAGCCCCAGCATTTT

J: TRBJ1-1
size: few
V: TRBV7-9
D: TRBD1
CDR3: CASSPRQGGTEAFF
DNA: TGTGCCAGCAGCCCTCGACAGGGCGGGACTGAAGCTTTCTTT

J: TRBJ1-5
size: NA
V: TRBV7-9
D: NA
CDR3: CASSFGVNQPQHF
DNA: TGTGCCAGCAGCTTCGGGGTAAATCAGCCCCAGCATTTT

J: TRBJ1-2
size: NA
V: TRBV30
D: TRBD1
CDR3: CAWNPKCKDRGRDGYTF
DNA: TGTGCCTGGAACCCGAAGTGTAAGGACAGGGGGCGGGATGGCTACACCTTC

J: TRBJ2-3
size: NA
V: TRBV5-1
D: TRBD2
CDR3: CASSWGAGGPDTQYF
DNA: TGCGCCAGCAGCTGGGGAGCGGGAGGTCCAGATACGCAGTATTTT

J: TRBJ1-2
size: NA
V: TRBV5-4
D: TRBD1
CDR3: CASSPKKGQDNYGYTF
DNA: TGTGCCAGCAGCCCCAAGAAGGGACAGGACAACTATGGCTACACCTTC

J: TRBJ2-7
size: NA
V: TRBV27
D: TRBD1
CDR3: CASSTTGGAPYEQYF
DNA: TGTGCCAGCAGTACCACAGGGGGAGCCCCTTACGAGCAGTACTTC

J: TRBJ1-1
size: NA
V: TRBV2
D: NA
CDR3: CASRSSTVNTEAFF
DNA: TGTGCCAGCAGGTCTTCCACGGTAAACACTGAAGCTTTCTTT

J: TRBJ1-1
size: once
V: TRBV5-4
D: TRBD1
CDR3: CASSPRQGAMNTEAFF
DNA: TGTGCCAGCAGCCCACGACAGGGGGCCATGAACACTGAAGCTTTCTTT

J: TRBJ2-1
size: NA
V: TRBV4-2
D: NA
CDR3: CASSHGGDYNEQFF
DNA: TGTGCCAGCAGCCACGGCGGGGACTACAATGAGCAGTTCTTC

J: TRBJ1-1
size: once
V: TRBV5-6
D: NA
CDR3: CASSPGENTEAFF
DNA: TGTGCCAGCAGCCCCGGGGAGAACACTGAAGCTTTCTTT

J: TRBJ2-5
size: NA
V: TRBV2
D: TRBD2
CDR3: CASSEEVAGGYETQYF
DNA: TGTGCCAGCAGTGAAGAGGTAGCGGGGGGGTATGAGACCCAGTACTTC

J: TRBJ2-1
size: NA
V: TRBV25-1
D: NA
CDR3: CASSDNQGRMVNEQFF
DNA: TGTGCCAGCAGTGACAACCAGGGGCGCATGGTCAATGAGCAGTTCTTC

J: TRBJ2-1
size: NA
V: TRBV19
D: NA
CDR3: CASTAGTYNEQFF
DNA: TGTGCCAGTACCGCGGGGACCTACAATGAGCAGTTCTTC

J: TRBJ1-1
size: NA
V: TRBV18
D: NA
CDR3: CASSPSDRPAFF
DNA: TGTGCCAGCTCACCAAGCGACCGCCCGGCTTTCTTT

J: TRBJ1-2
size: NA
V: TRBV19
D: NA
CDR3: CASSKDSGRGTF
DNA: TGTGCCAGTAGTAAGGACAGCGGCCGAGGCACCTTC

J: TRBJ2-7
size: few
V: TRBV7-9
D: NA
CDR3: CASSFRQDPTYEQYF
DNA: TGTGCCAGCAGCTTCCGACAGGACCCCACCTACGAGCAGTACTTC

J: TRBJ2-7
size: few
V: TRBV5-4
D: NA
CDR3: CASSPLEGYEQYF
DNA: TGTGCCAGCAGCCCCCTGGAGGGTTACGAGCAGTACTTC